This entry concerns a single T cell receptor (beta chain). The antigen is undetermined. V lost 4 bases and J lost 2, with 15 bases in between. The CDR3 runs 16 residues. Germline assignment: CDR1 MGHRA and CDR2 YSYEKL. This record comes from a study of T cell responses to AZD1222 COVID-19 vaccine. Whole-study results and caveats: Sampling captured repertoires only after the peak T cell response. Donors skewed white British and female; clonal diversity was possibly underestimated.

Some clones are missing from TCRdb's copy, which holds only in-frame ones; the method was immunoSEQ multiplex PCR. The sample records some 180,000 clones, roughly 85% being singletons. The sequence came from an adult who received the AZD1222 COVID-19 vaccine. Sequenced material: peripheral blood, taken 28 days after the second AZD1222 dose. The rearrangement links TRBV4-1 to TRBJ2-1; tentative D call: TRBD2 (5 bases). The CDR3 DNA sequence: TGCGCCAGCAGCCGATCCCGGGATCCTGCCTACAATGAGCAGTTCTTC. This gives the protein CASSRSRDPAYNEQFF.